This T cell receptor beta chain is from a study of cytomegalovirus exposure and HLA in healthy donors (dated by TCRdb to 2016 to 2017). Notes on the research overall: An earlier analysis of 587 of the donors reported 250 to 350 Gb of sequence data and 95 million to 120 million unique TCR beta sequences obtained from some 200 million T cells. An early release that covered 500 to 800 HLA-typed donors contained about 300 gigabases of sequencing data and tens of millions of unique TCR sequences. Of the 350 to 450 genotyped donors, approximately 80% were placed in the genetic ancestry cluster associated with self-reported Caucasian donors. The aim of the study was to test whether cataloging public T cell receptors could identify signatures of past pathogen exposure. The study used immunosequencing to profile the T cell repertoires of 600 to 850 subjects and linked those repertoires to cytomegalovirus serostatus. A separate validation cohort of 100 to 150 different subjects was used in addition to the roughly 700-subject first cohort. The study combined high-throughput TCR immunosequencing, statistical association of individual TCRs with disease status, and machine learning to predict cytomegalovirus infection status. A later analysis re-examined previously published TCR beta repertoires from just over 650 donors and added high-resolution HLA genotyping to investigate patterns of TCR occurrence. Rather than drawing on any new phenotypic data, the later analysis identified candidate immune exposures from TCR beta sequences and the way those sequences occurred across donors. An earlier analysis of several hundred of the donors applied high-throughput TCR beta sequencing to assess whether each TCR beta V gene segment acted as functional or pseudogenic. Alongside the repertoire data, information on donor age, sex, ethnicity and CMV serostatus was compiled. A later genetic analysis used genome-wide SNP genotypes for about 65% of the 666 donors, treating that subset as a discovery cohort. All discovery cohort repertoires had been generated using a single sequencing platform. Both class I and class II loci were covered by HLA typing, at four-digit resolution. Typing coverage differed by locus: A, B, C, DRB1 and DQB1 were typed in about 620-630 donors, DQA1 in about 500, DPA1 in over 600, and DPB1 in 400 to 480. A few DR-DQ haplotypes were handled as single units for association and clustering because linkage in the cohort was strong. On average, approximately 250,000 unique TCR beta nucleotide sequences were sequenced per donor among a few hundred genotyped donors of the cohort, with roughly 19% of those sequences being non-productive.

Overall study outcomes, separate from this receptor: A further reported finding was that TCR beta sequences accurately predicted the HLA-A and HLA-B alleles for most subjects in the first cohort. Sequencing depth was assumed to be roughly uniform across donors in the presence/absence analyses, though that assumption may not hold. In a later analysis, TCR association rates were found to vary across HLA loci, with the most associated TCRs seen for DRB1 alleles and the fewest for HLA-C alleles. Because some donors lacked HLA typing at each locus, the association tests relied only on the typed subset. A later genetic analysis associated a missense DCLRE1C variant with V-gene and J-gene trimming of TCR beta chains, and an independent cohort replicated the association. A cluster of highly shared sequence variants was judged likely to be a technical artifact of the sequencing pipeline. Broadly in line with IMGT annotations, most TCR beta V segments showed up in productive rearrangements about 87% or about 30% of the time in an earlier analysis of 587 of the donors. Several of the top co-occurrence clusters appeared to be linked to parvovirus B19, influenza, CMV and Epstein-Barr virus, according to a later analysis. A later analysis found that most CMV-associated TCR beta chains appeared HLA-restricted, with HLA associations seemingly driven largely by CMV exposure. In vitro tests confirmed that a few of the cytomegalovirus-associated TCR beta chains recognize cytomegalovirus antigens. When HLA alleles, especially DR and DQ, strongly co-occurred, attributing TCR associations to individual alleles was difficult. The only immune exposure information available for the cohort was CMV serostatus. The 87-base-pair reads could not distinguish some IMGT-functional V segments, including TRBV6-2 and TRBV6-3, so those segments were excluded. At a false discovery rate of 0.05, a later analysis linked 15,000 to 20,000 TCR beta sequences to specific HLA alleles. Linkage disequilibrium might explain the correlated functional status among segregating V segments, but an unknown experimental factor could not be excluded. The cohort was sequenced for TCR beta chains only, and without alpha or paired-chain data the features that could be detected were limited. In a later analysis, HLA-associated TCR beta chains showed more clonal expansion and lower generation probabilities than non-associated chains that were equally common. Because counts were too low, seventeen rarely observed V segments, including chromosome 9 orphons, were excluded from the earlier analysis of a few hundred of the donors. Across donors, most TCR sequences were observed very rarely, whereas some public TCRs were present in many individuals. In both the original and validation cohorts, the classifier was reported to diagnose cytomegalovirus status with high specificity and sensitivity. A total of 164 TCR beta chains were listed by the study as associated with cytomegalovirus. According to a later genetic analysis, donors in an Asian-associated ancestry cluster had fewer N-insertions in productive TCRs than the approximately 670-donor mean. According to the authors, the approach could potentially be generalized to other disease states and immunological phenotypes.

In total, over 600 healthy bone marrow donors made up the cohort. All cohort members were sampled while nominally healthy, although unrecorded immune exposures were likely present. The donor was CMV seropositive and was included in the group of around 300 seropositive cohort members. A peripheral blood sample was provided by each donor, and peripheral blood mononuclear cells were used for TCR beta sequencing. Genomic DNA was extracted from the blood cell samples with the Qiagen DNeasy Blood Extraction Kit. As regards this clone: Its antigen is unknown. No quality values exist for individual bases; no much larger clone is one base distant. The sample carries other DNA sequences with the same CDR3.

Receptors were amplified or captured by the immunoSEQ multiplex PCR assay. For the multiplex PCR, a mixture combining 60 forward primers for TCR Vbeta segments and 13 reverse primers for TCR Jbeta segments was used. The CDR3 region of rearranged TCR beta genes was amplified from genomic DNA by a multiplex PCR assay. The Illumina HiSeq System was used to sequence the amplified TCR beta libraries as 87-base-pair reads. The authors processed their data as follows. In a later analysis, about 80 million unique TCR beta chains were counted across the roughly 610 repertoires, and around 10 million of these chains were shared by at least two donors. Raw reads were error-corrected and collapsed into unique sequences with a nearest-neighbor algorithm that merged closely related sequences to remove PCR and sequencing errors. Alignment of CDR3 sequences to IMGT reference sequences was used to assign V, D and J gene segments. For a sequence to be retained, at least a six-nucleotide match to both a V gene segment and a J gene segment was required. Rearrangements were called productive when the CDR3 lacked stop codons and stayed in frame with V and J; all others were non-productive. CDR3 was defined by IMGT convention, running from the second conserved V-encoded cysteine to the conserved J-encoded phenylalanine. The earlier analysis of 587 of the donors excluded sequences that lacked an unambiguous match to a single V gene segment. An earlier analysis of fewer than 750 of the donors called V segments functional above 56.7% productive rearrangements and segregating when the between-donor standard deviation exceeded 5%. A statistical classification framework was built to diagnose cytomegalovirus status from the catalog of TCR beta chain sequences. In a later analysis, TCR nucleotide sequences were compared against IMGT/GENE-DB human TR gene sequences so that V and J genes could be assigned. In a later analysis, CDR3 sequences and most-parsimonious VDJ recombination scenarios were assigned using the TCRdist pipeline. In a later analysis, each TCR beta chain was defined by its CDR3 amino acid sequence together with its V-gene family, and reads without a unique V-gene family were excluded. A later analysis removed roughly 590 highly shared, low-generation-probability nucleotide sequences to deal with suspected cross-contamination and a sequencing artifact. In a later analysis, a clonal expansion index was calculated for each public chain from normalized within-repertoire ranks of inferred template counts. In a later analysis, generation probabilities were computed with a VDJ recombination model fitted to out-of-frame rearrangements, and the resulting probabilities were checked against IGoR. In a later analysis, hypergeometric tests were used to score TCR-TCR, TCR-HLA and TCR-CMV co-occurrence, with a repertoire-size bias correction applied to TCR pairs. False discovery rates were estimated in a later analysis by permuting HLA or CMV assignments 20 times. In a later analysis, co-occurring TCRs were grouped using DBSCAN, with TCRdist sequence similarity added in when clustering inside HLA-allele-positive subsets. Repertoires with fewer than 30,000 or more than 120,000 public chains were left out of co-occurrence clustering, as were about 5 repertoires with anomalous nucleotide sharing. As stored in TCRdb, this immuneACCESS dataset retains in-frame rearrangements with V and J assigned. A fraction of the clones does not appear; measured against another copy, unresolved V genes explain less than half of the discrepancy, and the remainder lacks a known reason. The V and J calls and the clone size are those of that table, but D and trimming were determined from the DNA. For this sample there are 210,000 or so clones; 75% to 85% appear just once. The ten largest clones represent around 2.9% of the sample.

Deletion took 3 bases off V and 2 bases off J, with a span of 11 bases between the germline ends. From cysteine to phenylalanine, the CDR3 is 14 amino acids long. Solely the CDR3 DNA is kept, with 42 bases framed from the first base. The germline V gene specifies MDHEN as CDR1 and SYDVKM as CDR2. Recombination connected TRBV28 to TRBJ2-7; 6 matching bases give a weak D call of TRBD1. This TCR derives from a woman aged 55-70 years in good health and CMV-seropositive. What was sequenced was PBMCs. Here the CDR3 is given as CASSFGRGPYEQYF. The sequence in DNA is TGTGCCAGCAGTTTCGGCAGGGGACCCTACGAGCAGTACTTC.